These 2 T cell receptor beta chains were all obtained from the same sample, sequenced in a study of blood T cells in healthy people across ages. Primers used in a second PCR of about 7 to 12 cycles were a sample-barcoded 5' primer and a J-beta primer mix. TCRdb processed the 5' RACE reads anew with MiXCR; each CDR3 protein has one entry. The table includes 650,000 to 900,000 distinct CDR3 sequences, around 62% detected once. Sequenced sample: blood. The receptor set was obtained from a man aged 25-40 years in good health.

This clonotype has just a few counts. This rearrangement joins TRBV5-1 to TRBJ2-1, with D perhaps matching TRBD1 or TRBD2 (5 bases each). The germline V gene has CDR1 SGHRS and CDR2 YFSETQ. The CDR3 has 12 residues. Trimming took off 3 bases at V and 10 bases at J, with 11 bases between the two ends. In DNA, the CDR3 is TGCGCCAGCAGCTGGGGATGGGACGAGCAGTTCTTC. It is translated as CASSWGWDEQFF.

The chain couples TRBV7-2 to TRBJ2-5; a possible D gene is TRBD2 (5 bases). The CDR3 extends over 13 amino acids. The V and J ends lost 1 base and 11 bases respectively, with 14 bases between them. From germline, CDR1 is SGHTA and CDR2 FQGNSA. This CDR3 is CASSLEQPREQYF. The CDR3 DNA reads as TGTGCCAGCAGCTTAGAACAGCCTAGGGAGCAGTACTTC.